The 31 T cell receptor beta chains below were found in one sample sequenced in a study of cytomegalovirus exposure and HLA in healthy donors. The PCR contained 60 Vbeta and 13 Jbeta primers. Assay used: immunoSEQ multiplex PCR; TCRdb lists only in-frame clones, some missing. Of tens of thousands of clones listed, approximately 89% are singletons. Sequencing was carried out using PBMCs. These receptors came from a man aged 25-45 years in good health and CMV-seropositive.

For the CDR3, the DNA is TGCGCCAGCAGATTCCAGGCAGTGAGCTCCTACGAGCAGTACTTC. Its protein product is CASRFQAVSSYEQYF. The V and J genes are TRBV5-1 and TRBJ2-7; D remains unclear. V was shortened by 5 bases and J by 0 bases, with 15 bases between the two germline ends. This CDR3 contains 15 residues. In germline, CDR1 is SGHRS, CDR2 YFSETQ.

The chain combines TRBV15 with TRBJ2-5; 10 bases map to TRBD2. Germline lookup yields CDR1 LNHNV and CDR2 YYDKDF (reference sequence). The CDR3 length is 18 residues. Trimming at V came to 5 bases and at J to 5 bases, leaving 17 bases not matched to a gene. The CDR3 DNA reads as TGTGCCACCAGCCTACCCCGAGCGGGAGGGAGGAGCGGGGAGACCCAGTACTTC. Amino acid sequence: CATSLPRAGGRSGETQYF.

The genes are TRBV5-8 and TRBJ2-1, with 9 nucleotides matching TRBD2. After removal of 0 bases from V and 8 bases from J, the junction contained 6 bases not matched to a gene. The CDR3 length is 15 residues. Germline V CDR1 and CDR2: SGHTS, YDEGEE. The CDR3 DNA sequence: TGTGCCAGCAGCTTGGGTAGCGGGAGTAGGGATGAGCAGTTCTTC. Amino acid sequence: CASSLGSGSRDEQFF.

This chain joins TRBV27 and TRBJ2-3, with D perhaps TRBD2 (5 bases). The germline V gene has CDR1 MNHEY and CDR2 SMNVEV (reference sequence). This CDR3 contains 17 residues. V lost 3 bases, J lost 0 bases, and 16 bases lay in between. In DNA form, the CDR3 reads TGTGCCAGCAGTTTGCCGTATCAGCGGTCTAGCACAGATACGCAGTATTTT. This sequence encodes CASSLPYQRSSTDTQYF.

This clone was recorded once. The V call is TRBV9, the J call TRBJ2-2; TRBD1 aligns across 9 bases. Trimming at V came to 2 bases and at J to 4 bases, leaving 6 bases not matched to a gene. The CDR3 is 16 amino acids. Germline CDR1 and CDR2: SGDLS and YYNGEE. The CDR3 DNA reads TGTGCCAGCAGCGTCGGGACAGGGATGGGCACCGGGGAGCTGTTTTTT. It translates to CASSVGTGMGTGELFF. The full variable domain, its missing parts supplied by reference TRBV9 and TRBJ2-2, is DSGVTQTPKHLITATGQRVTLRCSPRSGDLSVYWYQQSLDQGLQFLIQYYNGEERAKGNILERFSAQQFPDLHSELNLSSLELGDSALYFCASSVGTGMGTGELFFGEGSRLTVL.

The CDR3 nucleotides read TGTGCCAGCCGTGGGGGGGGAAACTATGGCTACACCTTC. Protein product: CASRGGGNYGYTF. The genes are TRBV28 and TRBJ1-2, with TRBD1 as a possible D gene (5 bases). The CDR3 runs 13 residues. With 8 bases removed from V and 2 bases from J, the gap between germline ends came to 12 bases. The V gene's germline CDR1 is MDHEN and CDR2 SYDVKM.

The gene calls are TRBV19 and TRBJ1-3; TRBD1 might be the D (6 bases). This CDR3 comprises 14 residues. Germline V gene data show CDR1 as LNHDA and CDR2 as SQIVND (reference sequence). V was cut by 9 bases and J by 0 bases, with 12 bases left in between. CDR3 in amino acids: CASGRDNSGNTIYF. In DNA form, the CDR3 reads TGTGCCAGCGGCCGGGACAACTCTGGAAACACCATATATTTT. Full variable domain (remainder filled in from reference TRBV19 and TRBJ1-3): DGGITQSPKYLFRKEGQNVTLSCEQNLNHDAMYWYRQDPGQGLRLIYYSQIVNDFQKGDIAEGYSVSREKKESFPLTVTSAQKNPTAFYLCASGRDNSGNTIYFGEGSWLTVV.

This clone has only one observation. The rearrangement joins TRBV4-1 to TRBJ2-1, with TRBD2 matching 9 bases. The CDR3 totals 15 residues. Germline CDR1 MGHRA, CDR2 YSYEKL. V was clipped by 8 bases and J by 4 bases; unmatched bases: 9. The CDR3 DNA reads as TGCGCCAGCCGACTAGCGGATTCAGATTACAATGAGCAGTTCTTC. Residues: CASRLADSDYNEQFF.

V is TRBV7-9 and J is TRBJ2-5, with 8 bases identical to TRBD1. The V and J ends lost 4 bases and 0 bases, in that order; junction bases with no gene match: 1. Per germline, CDR1 SEHNR and CDR2 FQNEAQ (reference sequence). The CDR3 spans 14 residues. The CDR3 DNA reads as TGTGCCAGCAGCTGGGACAGGAACCAAGAGACCCAGTACTTC. This translates into CASSWDRNQETQYF.

The genes are TRBV18 and TRBJ2-7; D is possibly TRBD1 (6 bases). Trimming pared 6 bases from V and 4 bases from J, leaving 19 bases between. CDR3 size: 15 residues. From germline, CDR1 is KGHSH and CDR2 LQKENI. The CDR3 region is CASSPRGSLGYEQYF. CDR3 sequence (DNA): TGTGCCAGCTCGCCTAGGGGGTCCCTAGGTTACGAGCAGTACTTC.

The chain has TRBV5-1 and TRBJ2-1; 10 positions agree with TRBD2. The trim removed 4 bases at V and 4 bases at J, leaving 5 bases unmatched. The CDR3 length is 15 residues. CDR1 and CDR2 (germline): SGHRS, YFSETQ. The CDR3 DNA reads as TGCGCCAGCAGCCCACTAGCGGGGTATTACAATGAGCAGTTCTTC. This sequence encodes CASSPLAGYYNEQFF.

The chain joins TRBV5-6 to TRBJ1-2; D call uncertain. CDR1 SGHDT and CDR2 YYEEEE come from the germline V gene. This CDR3 comprises 14 residues. V lost 0 bases and J 5 bases, leaving 11 bases between the germline ends. The CDR3 region has the DNA TGTGCCAGCAGCTTGGCCACAGCGGTTTATGGCTACACCTTC. This codes for CASSLATAVYGYTF. Full variable domain (missing parts from reference TRBV5-6 and TRBJ1-2): DAGVTQSPTHLIKTRGQQVTLRCSPKSGHDTVSWYQQALGQGPQFIFQYYEEEERQRGNFPDRFSGHQFPNYSSELNVNALLLGDSALYLCASSLATAVYGYTFGSGTRLTVV.

This chain connects TRBV2 to TRBJ1-4; 8 nucleotides agree with TRBD1. J gave up 0 bases and V 7 bases, and 13 bases lay outside the gene matches. Germline V gives CDR1 SNHLY, CDR2 FYNNEI. This CDR3 is 18 amino acids long. The CDR3 DNA sequence: TGTGCCAGCACGAGGTACGGACAGGGAGCTGCAACTAATGAAAAACTGTTTTTT. Its protein product is CASTRYGQGAATNEKLFF.

The chain employs TRBV5-5 and TRBJ2-2, with TRBD2 identical over 7 bases. The CDR3 length is 15 residues. CDR1 and CDR2 (germline): SGHKS, YYEKEE (reference sequence). The V segment lost 0 bases and the J segment 4 bases; nucleotides outside the gene matches: 3. In DNA, the CDR3 is TGTGCCAGCAGCTTGGTGGGGGAGGGCACCGGGGAGCTGTTTTTT. Its protein is CASSLVGEGTGELFF.

The rearrangement links TRBV5-1 to TRBJ2-4; maybe TRBD2 (6 bases). This CDR3 has 17 amino acids. Germline-derived CDR1 and CDR2 are SGHRS and YFSETQ. Trimming stripped 0 bases from V and 1 base from J, with 14 bases between. The CDR3 loop reads CASSLDGGLGAKNIQYF. The CDR3 bases are TGCGCCAGCAGCTTGGATGGGGGGTTAGGGGCCAAAAACATTCAGTACTTC.

The J gene is TRBJ2-2, the V gene TRBV2; TRBD1 agrees at 7 bases. The CDR3 has 13 amino acids. Germline CDR1 reads SNHLY; CDR2 reads FYNNEI. J gave up 6 bases and V 3 bases, and 1 base lay outside the gene matches. The CDR3 here is CASSEDRSGELFF. In nucleotides, the CDR3 is TGTGCCAGCAGTGAGGACAGGTCCGGGGAGCTGTTTTTT. Drawing the rest from reference TRBV2 and TRBJ2-2, the complete variable domain is EPEVTQTPSHQVTQMGQEVILRCVPISNHLYFYWYRQILGQKVEFLVSFYNNEISEKSEIFDDQFSVERPDGSNFTLKIRSTKLEDSAMYFCASSEDRSGELFFGEGSRLTVL.

The gene calls are TRBV5-1 and TRBJ2-5; a possible D gene is TRBD1 (6 bases). Trimming removed 4 bases from V and 5 bases from J, with 12 bases in between. The germline gives CDR1 SGHRS, CDR2 YFSETQ. The CDR3 consists of 13 residues. For the CDR3, the DNA is TGCGCCAGCAGCACGGACAGTACGGAGACCCAGTACTTC. Translation: CASSTDSTETQYF.

The J gene is TRBJ1-5, the V gene TRBV5-4; D remains unclear. V was cut by 4 bases and J by 6 bases, with 14 bases left in between. The CDR3 is 14 amino acids. The germline CDR1 and CDR2 sequences are SGHNT and YYREEE (reference sequence). Written as DNA, the CDR3 is TGTGCCAGCAGCCTGGGAGGGTCGGCTCAGCCCCAGCATTTT. Protein: CASSLGGSAQPQHF.

In nucleotides, the CDR3 is TGCGCCAGCAGCCAAGAGTCTAGCGGGAGGTTCGACCAAGAGACCCAGTACTTC. Its translation is CASSQESSGRFDQETQYF. The chain joins TRBV4-1 to TRBJ2-5, with 11 nucleotides matching TRBD2. Per germline, CDR1 MGHRA and CDR2 YSYEKL. V dropped 0 bases and J dropped 0; count of bases not matched to a gene: 6. The CDR3 spans 18 residues.

Comment on this clone: The sample carries other DNA sequences with the same CDR3. The rearrangement joins TRBV7-9 to TRBJ1-1; 9 nucleotides align to TRBD1. J was trimmed by 5 bases and V by 3 bases; bases with no gene match: 7. The length of the CDR3 is 15 residues. CDR1 SEHNR and CDR2 FQNEAQ come from the germline V gene (reference sequence). The DNA of the CDR3 is TGTGCCAGCAGCTTGGCTACAGGGGGCTGGACTGAAGCTTTCTTT. Amino acid sequence: CASSLATGGWTEAFF.

This sequence joins TRBV5-4 and TRBJ1-2, with 9 bases aligning to TRBD1. Unmatched junction bases numbered 3, after V lost 0 bases and J lost 3 bases. The CDR3 totals 15 residues. Germline CDR1 SGHNT, CDR2 YYREEE (reference sequence). Here the CDR3 reads CASSLGDREYYGYTF. The CDR3 DNA reads TGTGCCAGCAGCTTGGGGGACAGGGAGTACTATGGCTACACCTTC.

The chain combines TRBV10-3 with TRBJ1-1, with D perhaps matching TRBD1 (6 bases). Trimming removed 10 bases from V and 1 base from J, with 16 bases in between. The CDR3 loop spans 14 amino acids. Germline CDR1 is ENHRY and CDR2 is SYGVKD. The CDR3 loop is CATGRGGANTEAFF. In DNA, the CDR3 is TGTGCCACGGGGAGGGGGGGGGCGAACACTGAAGCTTTCTTT.

The chain recombines TRBV15 with TRBJ2-5, with D unresolved. Trimming stripped 3 bases from V and 1 base from J, with 12 bases between. The V gene's germline CDR1 is LNHNV and CDR2 YYDKDF (reference sequence). This CDR3 has 15 amino acids. CDR3 in amino acids: CATSRIGQVQETQYF. The CDR3 nucleotides read TGTGCCACCAGCAGGATCGGCCAGGTCCAAGAGACCCAGTACTTC.

The chain is built from TRBV6-6 and TRBJ2-2; possibly TRBD1 for D (6 bases). Germline loops: CDR1 MNHNY, CDR2 SVGAGI (reference sequence). The CDR3 has 15 residues. V lost 0 bases and J lost 1, with 6 bases in between. CDR3 amino acids: CASSYSGQNTGELFF. The CDR3 DNA reads as TGTGCCAGCAGTTACTCGGGACAGAACACCGGGGAGCTGTTTTTT.

The V and J genes are TRBV15 and TRBJ1-1; D is uncertain. The CDR3 runs to 13 residues. V dropped 1 base and J dropped 2 bases, with 5 bases sitting between them. CDR1 LNHNV and CDR2 YYDKDF come from the germline V gene (reference sequence). The CDR3 spells CATSRALNTEAFF. The CDR3 nucleotides are TGTGCCACCAGCAGAGCGCTAAACACTGAAGCTTTCTTT.

This clone was counted a single time. The chain uses TRBV7-9 and TRBJ2-1; D might be TRBD1 (6 bases). V was trimmed by 2 bases and J by 1 base, leaving 12 bases between them. The CDR3 has 16 amino acids. CDR1 is SEHNR and CDR2 is FQNEAQ in the germline V gene (reference sequence). In DNA, the CDR3 is TGTGCCAGCAGCTTATCTTCAGGGGAATCCTACAATGAGCAGTTCTTC. Its translation is CASSLSSGESYNEQFF.

The V call is TRBV18, the J call TRBJ2-5; maybe TRBD2 (5 bases). This CDR3 comprises 13 residues. Germline V gene sequence: CDR1 KGHSH, CDR2 LQKENI. Deletions cut 3 bases from V and 4 bases from J, with 9 bases between. The CDR3 region is CASSPERVETQYF. In DNA form, the CDR3 reads TGTGCCAGCTCACCGGAGAGGGTAGAGACCCAGTACTTC. Supplemented by reference TRBV18 and TRBJ2-5, the full variable domain reads NAGVMQNPRHLVRRRGQEARLRCSPMKGHSHVYWYRQLPEEGLKFMVYLQKENIIDESGMPKERFSAEFPKEGPSILRIQQVVRGDSAAYFCASSPERVETQYFGPGTRLLVL.

The chain links TRBV5-4 to TRBJ2-3; 10 bases match TRBD2. The junction had 6 bases not matched to a gene; V was cut back by 7 bases and J by 4 bases. Germline-derived CDR1 and CDR2 are SGHNT and YYREEE (reference sequence). This CDR3 is built from 14 residues. The CDR3, as DNA: TGTGCCAGCTTTCTAGCGGGAGTCCCAGATACGCAGTATTTT. This gives the protein CASFLAGVPDTQYF. Combining the CDR3 with reference TRBV5-4 and TRBJ2-3 gives the whole variable domain ETGVTQSPTHLIKTRGQQVTLRCSSQSGHNTVSWYQQALGQGPQFIFQYYREEENGRGNFPPRFSGLQFPNYSSELNVNALELDDSALYLCASFLAGVPDTQYFGPGTRLTVL.

The V gene is TRBV9, the J gene TRBJ2-2, with 8 bases matching TRBD2. Germline CDR1 reads SGDLS; CDR2 reads YYNGEE. The V and J ends lost 4 bases and 2 bases, in that order; junction bases with no gene match: 10. The CDR3 runs to 17 residues. CDR3 DNA: TGTGCCAGCAGCTCGACGATTAGCGGGGCTAACACCGGGGAGCTGTTTTTT. It specifies CASSSTISGANTGELFF.

V gene TRBV10-3 combines with J gene TRBJ2-7, with D maybe TRBD1 (6 bases). Trimming pared 3 bases from V and 2 bases from J, leaving 23 bases between. CDR1 ENHRY and CDR2 SYGVKD come from the germline V gene. This CDR3 is 18 amino acids long. CDR3 loop: CAISDLEGGPGLTYEQYF. In DNA form, the CDR3 reads TGTGCCATCAGTGACCTCGAAGGGGGACCAGGCTTAACCTACGAGCAGTACTTC.

CDR3 residues: CASSLSGGSYEQYF. CDR3 coding DNA: TGTGCCAGCAGTTTATCAGGGGGCTCCTACGAGCAGTACTTC. The chain employs TRBV28 and TRBJ2-7; TRBD1 aligns across 7 bases. After removal of 1 base from V and 0 bases from J, the junction contained 0 bases not matched to a gene. The germline V gene has CDR1 MDHEN and CDR2 SYDVKM. The length of the CDR3 is 14 residues.